This T cell receptor (beta chain) was profiled in a study of Graves' ophthalmopathy and Graves' hyperthyroidism. In this sample, this clonotype turned up many times. The antigen remains unidentified. As the template, RNA transcripts were used to amplify TCR beta CDR3 regions. Second-round multiplex PCR came after first-round RT-PCR with HTBI primers. TCRdb passed the multiplex PCR reads through MiXCR, listing each CDR3 protein once. The sample contains about 740,000 distinct CDR3 sequences, roughly 40% of which appear only once. This CDR3 has 14 residues. J was trimmed by 5 bases and V by 7 bases; bases with no gene match: 5. Whole-study results and caveats: Progression of ophthalmopathy was predicted by the model with 70% to 71% sensitivity and under 75% specificity.

Diagnoses were established from clinical symptoms, serum thyroxine, TRAb, thyroid ultrasound and orbital computed tomography. The receptor comes from an adult man with Graves' ophthalmopathy. The chain couples TRBV12-3 or TRBV12-4 to TRBJ2-5; 12 bases are a match to TRBD2. Material: peripheral blood. CDR3 residues: CASIPSGRGETQYF. CDR3 nucleotides: TGTGCCAGCATCCCTAGCGGGAGGGGGGAGACCCAGTACTTC.